The present T cell receptor (beta chain) was sequenced within a study of blood T cell repertoires in COVID-19. Study at large: There were acute and convalescent COVID-19 samples, and they came from the United States, Italy and Spain.

Seattle's cohort entered during active infection and was followed longitudinally. Original handling: For nucleated cells, counts were estimated from reference gene primer amplification. The table came from immunoSEQ multiplex PCR; TCRdb's copy has only in-frame clones and leaves some out. That table furnishes V, J and clone size, whereas the DNA furnished D and trimming. The sample lists some 160,000 clones; over 80% were seen once. V was clipped by 7 bases and J by 7 bases; unmatched bases: 6. From germline, CDR1 is SNHLY and CDR2 FYNNEI. This CDR3 is built from 14 residues. Sequenced material: peripheral blood. V usage is TRBV2 and J usage is TRBJ2-2; 10 positions agree with TRBD2. This clonotype was obtained from a woman aged 80 or over with COVID-19, enrolled during active disease. CDR3 protein: CASKSSGGNGELFF. In DNA form, the CDR3 reads TGTGCCAGCAAATCTAGCGGGGGTAACGGGGAGCTGTTTTTT.